This T cell receptor (beta chain) was sequenced in a study of cytotoxic CD8 clonotypes in ibrutinib-treated CLL. Broader study findings: Starting clonality was above that of age-matched healthy donors and tracked circulating CD8+ T-cell counts.

The method was immunoSEQ multiplex PCR; TCRdb's version includes in-frame clones alone and lacks a portion of them. In the table there are 65,000 to 85,000 clones, 75% to 95% of which are singletons. With cryopreserved PBMCs as the source, around 1.9 micrograms of genomic DNA went to TCR beta libraries. The ends were cut back, 11 bases at V and 0 bases at J, with 19 bases in the middle. CDR3 size: 15 residues. Germline V gene sequence: CDR1 LNHDA, CDR2 SQIVND (reference sequence). Remarks on this clone: Its antigen is not identified.

This sample comprised PBMCs, obtained after 12 months of ibrutinib treatment. This chain connects TRBV19 to TRBJ2-5, with D perhaps assigned TRBD1 or TRBD2 (6 bases each). The TCR sequence derives from a human donor with chronic lymphocytic leukemia. CDR3 nucleotides: TGTGCCGTGGGGGCGGTGCGGGGTAACCAAGAGACCCAGTACTTC. Translating gives CAVGAVRGNQETQYF.